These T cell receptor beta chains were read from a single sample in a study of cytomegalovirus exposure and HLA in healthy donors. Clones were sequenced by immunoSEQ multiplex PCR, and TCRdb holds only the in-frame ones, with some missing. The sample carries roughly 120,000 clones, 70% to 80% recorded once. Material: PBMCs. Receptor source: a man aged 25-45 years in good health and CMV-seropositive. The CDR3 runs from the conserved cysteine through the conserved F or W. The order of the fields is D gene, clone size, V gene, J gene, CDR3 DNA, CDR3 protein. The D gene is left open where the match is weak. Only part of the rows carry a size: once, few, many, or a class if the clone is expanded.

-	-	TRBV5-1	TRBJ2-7	TGCGCCAGCAGCCCGCAGGGGTACGAGCAGTACTTC	CASSPQGYEQYF
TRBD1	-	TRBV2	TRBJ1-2	TGTGCCAGCAGCCCCGGGACAGGGAACCGAAACTATGGCTACACCTTC	CASSPGTGNRNYGYTF
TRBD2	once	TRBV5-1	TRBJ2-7	TGCGCCAGCAGCCCCCACGGCGGGACTAGCGGGGGTGAGCAGTACTTC	CASSPHGGTSGGEQYF
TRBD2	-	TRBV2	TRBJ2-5	TGTGCCAGGACTAGCGGGGAACTGGAGACCCAGTACTTC	CARTSGELETQYF
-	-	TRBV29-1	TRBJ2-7	TGCAGCGTTGGACCCCGGGTAGCGCCCTACGAGCAGTACTTC	CSVGPRVAPYEQYF
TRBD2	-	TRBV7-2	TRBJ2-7	TGTGCCAGCAGCGTCACTAGCGGGGGTGGGGAGCAGTACTTC	CASSVTSGGGEQYF
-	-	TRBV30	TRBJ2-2	TGTGCCTGGAGTCCCTGGGGCAGGGCAGACGCCGGGGAGCTGTTTTTT	CAWSPWGRADAGELFF
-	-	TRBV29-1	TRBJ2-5	TGCAGCGTTGATGGGGGGGCTATGGGAGAGACCCAGTACTTC	CSVDGGAMGETQYF
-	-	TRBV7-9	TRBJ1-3	TGTGCCGTTATCCCCAAGGCGGGCACCATATATTTT	CAVIPKAGTIYF
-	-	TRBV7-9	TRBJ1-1	TGTGCCAGCAGCTTAGCCAGGGTTGGCACTGAAGCTTTCTTT	CASSLARVGTEAFF
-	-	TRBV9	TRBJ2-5	TGTGCCAGCAGCGTAAGAGCGGTCCCCCAAGAGACCCAGTACTTC	CASSVRAVPQETQYF
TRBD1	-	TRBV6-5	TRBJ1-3	TGTGCCAGCAGTTTTACAGGGGGCCCTGGAAACACCATATATTTT	CASSFTGGPGNTIYF
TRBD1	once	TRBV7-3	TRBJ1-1	TGTGCCAGCAGCTTAACAGGACAGGGAAGGACTGAAGCTTTCTTT	CASSLTGQGRTEAFF
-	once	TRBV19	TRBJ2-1	TGTGCCAGTAGTGTAACAGTAAACTCCTACAATGAGCAGTTCTTC	CASSVTVNSYNEQFF
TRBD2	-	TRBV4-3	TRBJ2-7	TGCGCCAGCAGCCAGAATAGCGGGAGATCCTACGAGCAGTACTTC	CASSQNSGRSYEQYF
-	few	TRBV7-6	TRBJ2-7	TGTGCCAGCAGCGCCTTGACAGGAGGCTCCTACGAGCAGTACTTC	CASSALTGGSYEQYF
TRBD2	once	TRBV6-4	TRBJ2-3	TGTGCCAGCAGTACTAGCGGGGGGGCAACAGATACGCAGTATTTT	CASSTSGGATDTQYF
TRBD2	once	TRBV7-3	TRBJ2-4	TGTGCCAGCAGCCCGGGACTAGCGGGAGTAAAACGGGCCAAAAACAGTCAGTACTTC	CASSPGLAGVKRAKNSQYF
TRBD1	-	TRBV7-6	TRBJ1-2	TGTGCCAGCAGTCAGGGACAGTCTAACTATGGCTACACCTTC	CASSQGQSNYGYTF
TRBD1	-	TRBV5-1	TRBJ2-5	TGCGCCAGCAGCTATGGGACAGACTACCAAGAGACCCAGTACTTC	CASSYGTDYQETQYF
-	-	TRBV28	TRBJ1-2	TGTGCCAGCAGTTCAACCCGGGGGGGCCAGCCGGGGGGCTACACCTTC	CASSSTRGGQPGGYTF
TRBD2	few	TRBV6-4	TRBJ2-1	TGTGCCAGCAGTGAGGCGGGAGGGAACCACAATGAGCAGTTCTTC	CASSEAGGNHNEQFF
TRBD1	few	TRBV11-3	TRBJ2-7	TGTGCCAGCAGCCCCGGGACAGGGCCCTACGAGCAGTACTTC	CASSPGTGPYEQYF
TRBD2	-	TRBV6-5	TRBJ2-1	TGTGCCAGCAGTTACGCCTTAGCGGGAGAGGACAATGAGCAGTTCTTC	CASSYALAGEDNEQFF
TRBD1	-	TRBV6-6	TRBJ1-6	TGTGCCAGCAGAACCCGGGACAGCTATAATTCACCCCTCCACTTT	CASRTRDSYNSPLHF
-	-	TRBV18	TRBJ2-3	TGTGCCAGCTCACCTGACCCGGAGATCCGGCCGCAGTATTTT	CASSPDPEIRPQYF
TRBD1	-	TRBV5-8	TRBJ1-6	TGTGCCAGCAGGCTCCCCCGGGGACAGGGGGCAGAGGGTTCACCCCTCCACTTT	CASRLPRGQGAEGSPLHF
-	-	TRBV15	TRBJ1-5	TGTGCCACCAGCAGTTGGGCGGGACAGCCCCAGCATTTT	CATSSWAGQPQHF
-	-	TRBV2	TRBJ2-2	TGTGCCAGCAGTGACAGGGCTGGCACCGGGGAGCTGTTTTTT	CASSDRAGTGELFF
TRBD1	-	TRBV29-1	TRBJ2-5	TGCAGCGCCAGGGGGTACTCAGAGACCCAGTACTTC	CSARGYSETQYF
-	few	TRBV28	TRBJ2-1	TGTGCCAGCAGTTTGGGGGGGACATGGAAGGGGCATGAGCAGTTCTTC	CASSLGGTWKGHEQFF
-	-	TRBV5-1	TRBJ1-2	TGCGCCAGCAGCTTGGTGGGCCAGGGGAATAACTATGGCTACACCTTC	CASSLVGQGNNYGYTF
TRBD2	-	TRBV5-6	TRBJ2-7	TGTGCCAGCAGCTTGGATCCGGGACTAGCGGGAGACGAGCAGTACTTC	CASSLDPGLAGDEQYF
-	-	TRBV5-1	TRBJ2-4	TGCGCCAGCAGCACGGACGCTCAACGGGGCAAAAACATTCAGTACTTC	CASSTDAQRGKNIQYF
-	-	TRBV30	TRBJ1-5	TGTGCCTGGAGGGGACATGGGAGTGATTCGCCCCAGCATTTT	CAWRGHGSDSPQHF
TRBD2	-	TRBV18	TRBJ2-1	TGTGCCAGCTCCCCGCCAAGCGGGAGTGGTGATGAGCAGTTCTTC	CASSPPSGSGDEQFF
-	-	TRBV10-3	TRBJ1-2	TGTGCCATCAGTGCACCCCGGGACACCATGAGAGCTAACTATGGCTACACCTTC	CAISAPRDTMRANYGYTF
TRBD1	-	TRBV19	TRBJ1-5	TGTGCCAGTAGGGTGACAGGGAGCAATCAGCCCCAGCATTTT	CASRVTGSNQPQHF
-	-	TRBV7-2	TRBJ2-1	TGTGCCAGCAGCTTAGACTTCGGGGACAATGAGCAGTTCTTC	CASSLDFGDNEQFF
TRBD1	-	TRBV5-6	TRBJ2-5	TGTGCCAGCAGCTTGACAGGGGCGGAGACCCAGTACTTC	CASSLTGAETQYF